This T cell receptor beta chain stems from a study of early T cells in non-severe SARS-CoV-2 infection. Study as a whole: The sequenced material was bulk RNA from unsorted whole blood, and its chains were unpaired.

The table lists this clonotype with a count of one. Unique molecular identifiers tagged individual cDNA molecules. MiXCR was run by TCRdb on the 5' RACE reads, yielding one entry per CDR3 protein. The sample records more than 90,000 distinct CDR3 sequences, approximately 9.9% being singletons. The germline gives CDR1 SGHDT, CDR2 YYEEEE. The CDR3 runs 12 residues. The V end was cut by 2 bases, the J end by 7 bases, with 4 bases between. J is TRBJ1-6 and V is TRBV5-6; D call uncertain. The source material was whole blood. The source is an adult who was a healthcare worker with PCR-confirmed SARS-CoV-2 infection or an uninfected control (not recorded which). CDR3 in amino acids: CASSFRNSPLHF. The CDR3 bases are TGTGCCAGCAGCTTCAGAAATTCACCCCTCCACTTT.